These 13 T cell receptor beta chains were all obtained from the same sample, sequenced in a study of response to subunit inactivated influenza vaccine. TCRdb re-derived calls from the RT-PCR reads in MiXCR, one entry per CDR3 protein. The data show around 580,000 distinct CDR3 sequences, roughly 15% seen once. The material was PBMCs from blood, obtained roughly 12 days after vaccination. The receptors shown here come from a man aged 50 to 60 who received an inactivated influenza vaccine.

CDR3 nucleotide sequence: TGTGCCAGCAGTCAACTAGCGGGAAGCGTAGGTGAGCAGTTCTTC. It is translated as CASSQLAGSVGEQFF. The rearrangement joins TRBV12-3 or TRBV12-4 to TRBJ2-1, with TRBD2 matching over 10 bases. The CDR3 totals 15 residues. Losses at the gene ends were 5 bases for V and 9 bases for J; bases not matched to a gene: 10.

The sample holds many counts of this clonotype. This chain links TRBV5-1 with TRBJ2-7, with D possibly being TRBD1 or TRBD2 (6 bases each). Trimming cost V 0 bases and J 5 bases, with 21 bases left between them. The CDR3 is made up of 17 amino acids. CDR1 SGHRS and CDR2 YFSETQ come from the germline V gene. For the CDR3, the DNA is TGCGCCAGCAGCTTGGTTTCGGGGGCGGGCAGCTACGACGAGCAGTACTTC. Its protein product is CASSLVSGAGSYDEQYF.

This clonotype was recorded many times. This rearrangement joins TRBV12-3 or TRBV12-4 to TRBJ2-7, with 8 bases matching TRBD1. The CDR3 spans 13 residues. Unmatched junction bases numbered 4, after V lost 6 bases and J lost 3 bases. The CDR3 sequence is CASRRQGNYEQYF. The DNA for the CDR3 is TGTGCCAGCAGAAGACAGGGGAACTACGAGCAGTACTTC.

The CDR3 DNA reads TGTGCCAGCAGCACGGGGCGTAATGAAAAACTGTTTTTT. This codes for CASSTGRNEKLFF. The chain links TRBV12-3 or TRBV12-4 to TRBJ1-4; weak D call: TRBD1 (5 bases). This CDR3 has 13 residues. The V gene lost 6 bases and the J gene lost 4 bases, with 9 bases spanning the gap.

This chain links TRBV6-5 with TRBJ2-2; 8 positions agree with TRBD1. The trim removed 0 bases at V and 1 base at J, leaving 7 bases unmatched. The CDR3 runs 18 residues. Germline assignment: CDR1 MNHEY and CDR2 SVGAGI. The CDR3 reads CASSYSTGQALNTGELFF. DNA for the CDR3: TGTGCCAGCAGTTACTCGACGGGACAGGCCTTGAACACCGGGGAGCTGTTTTTT.

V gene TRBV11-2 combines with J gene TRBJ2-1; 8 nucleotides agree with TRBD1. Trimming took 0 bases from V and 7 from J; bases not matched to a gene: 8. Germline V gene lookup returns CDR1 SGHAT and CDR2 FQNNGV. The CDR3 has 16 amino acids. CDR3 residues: CASSLDRAGGLNEQFF. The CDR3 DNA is TGTGCCAGCAGCTTAGATCGCGCAGGGGGCCTAAATGAGCAGTTCTTC.

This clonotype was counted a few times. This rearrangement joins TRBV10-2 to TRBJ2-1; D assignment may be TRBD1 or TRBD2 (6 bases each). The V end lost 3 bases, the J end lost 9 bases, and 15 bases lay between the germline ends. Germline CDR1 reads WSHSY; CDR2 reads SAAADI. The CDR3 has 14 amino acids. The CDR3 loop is CASSDPGAVAEQFF. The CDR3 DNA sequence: TGCGCCAGCAGTGACCCGGGGGCGGTGGCTGAGCAGTTCTTC.

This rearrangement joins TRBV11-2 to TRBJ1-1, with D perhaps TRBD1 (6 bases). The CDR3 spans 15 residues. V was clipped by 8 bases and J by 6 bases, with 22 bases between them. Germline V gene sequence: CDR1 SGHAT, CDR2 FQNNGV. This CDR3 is CASSRFTDSIAEAFF. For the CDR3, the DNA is TGTGCCAGCTCACGATTCACGGACAGTATTGCTGAAGCTTTCTTT.

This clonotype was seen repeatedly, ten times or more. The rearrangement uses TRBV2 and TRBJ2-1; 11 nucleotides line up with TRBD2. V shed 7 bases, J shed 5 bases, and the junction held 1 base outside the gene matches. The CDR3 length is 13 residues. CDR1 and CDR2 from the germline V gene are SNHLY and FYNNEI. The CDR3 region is CASKLAGDNEQFF. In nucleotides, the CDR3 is TGTGCCAGCAAACTAGCGGGGGACAATGAGCAGTTCTTC.

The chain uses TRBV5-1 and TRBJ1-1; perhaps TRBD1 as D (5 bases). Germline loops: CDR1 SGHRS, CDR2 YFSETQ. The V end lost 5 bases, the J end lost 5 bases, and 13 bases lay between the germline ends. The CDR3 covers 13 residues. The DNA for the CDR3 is TGCGCCAGCAGATCTTTAGGGGAGACTGAAGCTTTCTTT. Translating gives CASRSLGETEAFF. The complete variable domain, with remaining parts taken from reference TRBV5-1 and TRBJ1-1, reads KAGVTQTPRYLIKTRGQQVTLSCSPISGHRSVSWYQQTPGQGLQFLFEYFSETQRNKGNFPGRFSGRQFSNSRSEMNVSTLELGDSALYLCASRSLGETEAFFGQGTRLTVV.

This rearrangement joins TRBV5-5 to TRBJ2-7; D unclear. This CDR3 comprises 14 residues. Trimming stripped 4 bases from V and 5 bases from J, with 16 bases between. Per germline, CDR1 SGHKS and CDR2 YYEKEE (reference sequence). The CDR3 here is CASSPGYLLNEQYF. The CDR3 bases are TGTGCCAGCAGCCCCGGTTACCTCCTTAACGAGCAGTACTTC.

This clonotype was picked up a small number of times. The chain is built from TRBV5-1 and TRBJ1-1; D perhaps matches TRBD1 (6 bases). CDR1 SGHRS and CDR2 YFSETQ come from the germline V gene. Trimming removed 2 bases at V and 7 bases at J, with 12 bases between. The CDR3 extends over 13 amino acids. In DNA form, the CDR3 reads TGCGCCAGCAGCTTCACCGGACAGAGTGAAGCTTTCTTT. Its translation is CASSFTGQSEAFF.

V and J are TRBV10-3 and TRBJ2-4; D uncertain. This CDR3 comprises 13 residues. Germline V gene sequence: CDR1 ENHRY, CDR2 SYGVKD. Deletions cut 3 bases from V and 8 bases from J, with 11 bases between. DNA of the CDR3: TGTGCCATCAGTGAACGGGTTCAAGACATTCAGTACTTC. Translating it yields CAISERVQDIQYF.